The present entry profiles one TCR beta chain with its context. Its antigen is still unknown. Assay: immunoSEQ multiplex PCR; the TCRdb copy retains only in-frame clones and omits some. The sample contains 600,000 to 750,000 clones, approximately 75% of which appear only once. Germline CDR1 and CDR2: ENHRY and SYGVKD. The CDR3 runs to 22 residues. V was clipped by 2 bases and J by 7 bases; unmatched bases: 30. The data stem from a study of shared clonotypes between healthy human individuals. Study summary: CD4 naive and CD4 memory each took three plates per donor, while CD8 naive took two and CD8 memory one.

General observations from the study: Relative to their counterparts shared across all four donors, non-shared clonotypes exhibited diminished generation probabilities. Between four donors, naive CD4 clonotypes were shared at a level of about 5%.

V usage is TRBV10-3 and J usage is TRBJ1-1; TRBD1 matches at 8 bases. The sequencing input was memory CD4+ T cells sorted from blood. Noted subset: CD45RA-negative fraction. The sequence was obtained from a woman aged 25 to 39 in good health. DNA of the CDR3: TGTGCCATCAGTGAGAGGCGGACCCTGACCCCCCCGTCTTGGACAGGGTATGTTGAAGCTTTCTTT. Amino acids: CAISERRTLTPPSWTGYVEAFF.